The entry below describes one T cell receptor (beta chain). Its antigen is unidentified. Treatment: oral pan-JAK inhibitor, 5-10 mg twice daily. Sorted out of PBMCs were CD4+ T cells and CD8+ T cells. Extracted RNA was reverse transcribed, and the resulting cDNA served as sequencing template. Here immunoSEQ multiplex PCR was the method, and the copy in TCRdb shows in-frame clones only, minus some. Counted here are roughly 180,000 clones, about 47% occurring once; the ten biggest clones make up 9.5% to 13%. These data come from a study of CD8+ T cells in alopecia areata. As for the study in general: Patients given treatment had severity scored by the percentage of scalp area affected. Study results and limitations: When scalp samples are sequenced, resident alphabeta T cells of normal skin are also captured.

V was clipped by 7 bases and J by 3 bases, with 12 bases between them. In germline, CDR1 is MNHNY, CDR2 SVGAGI (reference sequence). This CDR3 spans 14 amino acids. V is TRBV6-6 and J is TRBJ1-4; D is ambiguous. The TCR originated in a human donor with alopecia areata. Specimen: CD8+ T cells sorted from blood, collected around week 54, from a patient treated with tofacitinib. The CDR3 nucleotides read TGTGCCAGCAAGGCGGAGTCGGCTAATGAAAAACTGTTTTTT. Its translation: CASKAESANEKLFF.